This entry lists 4 T cell receptor beta chains sequenced from one sample in a study of T cells after yellow fever vaccination. TCRdb processed the 5' RACE reads anew with MiXCR; each CDR3 protein has one entry. Here the sample spans around 49,000 distinct CDR3 sequences, roughly 6.4% being singletons. The material sequenced was CD8+ T cells not binding an NS4B(214-222) dextramer, sorted from PBMCs, taken 45 days after the yellow fever booster vaccination. These receptors were obtained from a man aged 30 to 39 who received the YFV17D yellow fever vaccine.

In its sample, this clonotype was seen many times. The chain uses TRBV23-1 and TRBJ2-1; D not resolved. TRBV23-1 is an open reading frame, and its role is uncertain. V shed 8 bases and J shed 3 bases, with 5 bases lying between them. The CDR3 spans 11 residues. CDR3 nucleotide sequence: TGCGCCAGCCATAACTACAATGAGCAGTTCTTC. This translates into CASHNYNEQFF.

Notes on this clonotype: Just one base apart from a much larger clone, this may be a read error. The V call is TRBV7-6, the J call TRBJ1-1; the D gene is possibly TRBD1 (5 bases). Germline V gene lookup returns CDR1 SGHVS and CDR2 FNYEAQ. V was shortened by 2 bases and J by 7 bases, with 17 bases between the two germline ends. The CDR3 totals 15 residues. This CDR3 is CASSLWAGNDGEAFF. DNA for the CDR3: TGTGCCAGCAGCTTATGGGCAGGGAATGATGGTGAAGCTTTCTTT.

The chain is built from TRBV21-1 and TRBJ2-7; TRBD1, the table's D call, was not compared with the DNA. TRBV21-1 is a pseudogene segment. The CDR3 length is 16 residues. This CDR3 is CASSKGADSTSYEQYF. In DNA form, the CDR3 reads TGTGCCAGCAGCAAAGGGGCAGACAGTACTTCCTACGAGCAGTACTTC.

This clonotype was recorded many times. V gene TRBV12-3 or TRBV12-4 combines with J gene TRBJ1-5; D not certain. Trimming removed 6 bases at V and 5 bases at J, with 17 bases between. This CDR3 contains 15 residues. The CDR3 loop reads CASSFSGTLDQPQHF. CDR3 DNA: TGTGCCAGCAGCTTCAGTGGTACGCTGGATCAGCCCCAGCATTTT.